This TCR beta chain was captured by sequencing in a study of CD8+CD57+ T cells in acquired aplastic anemia. In the case of this clonotype: The junction departs from the called germline gene at one end, perhaps through a read error.

Those patients picked for sequencing had displayed CD8+CD57+ cell expansion on flow cytometry. Among the patients, all had severe acquired aplastic anemia. According to the study, genomic DNA was the template for TCR beta VDJ and CDR3 profiling. TCRdb independently ran MiXCR on the reads; one entry per CDR3 protein. The repertoire includes 190,000 or so distinct CDR3 sequences, roughly half of them detected once, and about 1.8% sits in the top ten. CDR1 is MGHDK, CDR2 SYGVNS, per germline. The length of the CDR3 is 15 residues. This sequence originates from a human donor with aplastic anemia. The sample comprised sorted CD4+, CD8+, or CD8+CD57+ T cells (not recorded which) from PBMCs. The chain carries TRBV25-1 and TRBJ1-2; the D gene is possibly TRBD1 (6 bases). CDR3 amino acids: CASSQDGGRDYGYTF. The CDR3 region has the DNA TGCGCCAGCAGCCAAGATGGGGGGCGCGACTATGGCTACACCTTC.